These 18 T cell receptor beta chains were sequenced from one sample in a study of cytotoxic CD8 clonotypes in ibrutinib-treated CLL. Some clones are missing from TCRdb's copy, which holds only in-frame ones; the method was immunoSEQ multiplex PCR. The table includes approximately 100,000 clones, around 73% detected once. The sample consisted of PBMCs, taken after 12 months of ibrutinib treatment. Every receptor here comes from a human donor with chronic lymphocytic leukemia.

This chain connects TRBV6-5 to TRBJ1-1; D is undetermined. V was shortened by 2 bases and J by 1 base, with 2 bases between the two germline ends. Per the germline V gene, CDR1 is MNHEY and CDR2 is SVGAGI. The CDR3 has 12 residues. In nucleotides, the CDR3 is TGTGCCAGCAGTTACGCGAACACTGAAGCTTTCTTT. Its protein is CASSYANTEAFF.

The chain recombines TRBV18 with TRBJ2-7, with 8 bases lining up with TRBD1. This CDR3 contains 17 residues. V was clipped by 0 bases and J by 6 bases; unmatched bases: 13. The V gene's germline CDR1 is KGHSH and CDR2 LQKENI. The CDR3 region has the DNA TGTGCCAGCTCACCACCGGGACAGGCGGGTAGTTCTGGCGAGCAGTACTTC. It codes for CASSPPGQAGSSGEQYF.

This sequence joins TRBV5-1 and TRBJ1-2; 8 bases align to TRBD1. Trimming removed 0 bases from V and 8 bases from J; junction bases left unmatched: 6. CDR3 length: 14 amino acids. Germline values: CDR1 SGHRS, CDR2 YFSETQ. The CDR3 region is CASSLGGQGSGYTF. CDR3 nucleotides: TGCGCCAGCAGCTTGGGTGGACAGGGAAGCGGCTACACCTTC.

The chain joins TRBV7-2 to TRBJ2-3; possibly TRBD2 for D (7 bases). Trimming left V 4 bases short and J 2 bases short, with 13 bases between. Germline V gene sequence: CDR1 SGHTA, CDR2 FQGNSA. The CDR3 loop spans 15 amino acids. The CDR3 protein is CASSSGGGHTDTQYF. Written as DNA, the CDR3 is TGTGCCAGCAGCTCTGGGGGGGGCCACACAGATACGCAGTATTTT.

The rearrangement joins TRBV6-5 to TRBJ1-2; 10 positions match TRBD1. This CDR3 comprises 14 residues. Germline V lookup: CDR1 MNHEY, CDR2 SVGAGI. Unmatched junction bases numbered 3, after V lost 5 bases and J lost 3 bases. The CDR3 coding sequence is TGTGCCAGCAGTAGGGGACAGGGGTACTATGGCTACACCTTC. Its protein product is CASSRGQGYYGYTF.

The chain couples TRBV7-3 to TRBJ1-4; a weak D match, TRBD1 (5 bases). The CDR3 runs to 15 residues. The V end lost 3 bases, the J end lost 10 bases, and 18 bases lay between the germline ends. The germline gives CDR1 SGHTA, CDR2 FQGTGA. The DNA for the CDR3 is TGTGCCAGCAGCTTGACAGCGTCGGCCGATCGAAAACTGTTTTTT. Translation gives CASSLTASADRKLFF.

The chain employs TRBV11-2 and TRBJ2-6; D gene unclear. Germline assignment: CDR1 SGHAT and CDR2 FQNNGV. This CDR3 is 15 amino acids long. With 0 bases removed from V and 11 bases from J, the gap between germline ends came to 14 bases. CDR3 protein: CASSLERTGRHVLTF. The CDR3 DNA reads TGTGCCAGCAGCTTAGAGCGGACGGGCCGCCACGTCCTGACTTTC.

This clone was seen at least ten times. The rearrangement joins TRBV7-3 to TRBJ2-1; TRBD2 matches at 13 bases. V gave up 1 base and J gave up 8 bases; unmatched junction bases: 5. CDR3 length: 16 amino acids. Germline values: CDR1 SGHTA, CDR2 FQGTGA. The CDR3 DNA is TGTGCCAGCAGCTTAATGGGCGGACTAGCGGGGGATGAGCAGTTCTTC. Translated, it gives CASSLMGGLAGDEQFF.

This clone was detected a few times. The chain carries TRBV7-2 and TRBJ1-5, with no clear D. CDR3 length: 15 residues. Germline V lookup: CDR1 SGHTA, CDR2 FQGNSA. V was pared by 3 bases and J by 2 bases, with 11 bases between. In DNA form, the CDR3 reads TGTGCCAGCAGCTTTGGTCCCTGGGGCAATCAGCCCCAGCATTTT. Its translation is CASSFGPWGNQPQHF.

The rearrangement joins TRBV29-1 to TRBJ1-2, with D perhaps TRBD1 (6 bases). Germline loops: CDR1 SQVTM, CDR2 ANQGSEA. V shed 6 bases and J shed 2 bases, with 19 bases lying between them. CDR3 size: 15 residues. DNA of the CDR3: TGCAGCGTCAAACCGGATACAGGGCTCAACTATGGCTACACCTTC. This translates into CSVKPDTGLNYGYTF.

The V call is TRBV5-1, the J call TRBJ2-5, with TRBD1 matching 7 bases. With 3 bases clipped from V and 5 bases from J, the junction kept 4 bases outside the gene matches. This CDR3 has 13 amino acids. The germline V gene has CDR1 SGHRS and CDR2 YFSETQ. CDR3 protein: CASSYDRVETQYF. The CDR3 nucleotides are TGCGCCAGCAGCTACGACAGGGTGGAGACCCAGTACTTC.

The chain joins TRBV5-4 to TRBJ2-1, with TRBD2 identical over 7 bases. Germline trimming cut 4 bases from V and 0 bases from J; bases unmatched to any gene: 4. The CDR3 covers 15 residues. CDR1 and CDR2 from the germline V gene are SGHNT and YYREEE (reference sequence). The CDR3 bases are TGTGCCAGCAGCCTCCCGGGGGGCTCCTACAATGAGCAGTTCTTC. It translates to CASSLPGGSYNEQFF.

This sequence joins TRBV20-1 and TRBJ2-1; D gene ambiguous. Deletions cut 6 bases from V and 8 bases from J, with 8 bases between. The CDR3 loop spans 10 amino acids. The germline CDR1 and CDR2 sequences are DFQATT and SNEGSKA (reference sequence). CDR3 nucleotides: TGCAGTGCCCAGCGCGATGAGCAGTTCTTC. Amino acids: CSAQRDEQFF.

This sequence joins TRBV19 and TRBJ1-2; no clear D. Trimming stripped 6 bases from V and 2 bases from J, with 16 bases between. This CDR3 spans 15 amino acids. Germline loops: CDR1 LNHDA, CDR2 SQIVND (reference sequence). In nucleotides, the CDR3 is TGTGCCAGTAGAACTGACACGAGTTGGAACTATGGCTACACCTTC. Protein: CASRTDTSWNYGYTF.

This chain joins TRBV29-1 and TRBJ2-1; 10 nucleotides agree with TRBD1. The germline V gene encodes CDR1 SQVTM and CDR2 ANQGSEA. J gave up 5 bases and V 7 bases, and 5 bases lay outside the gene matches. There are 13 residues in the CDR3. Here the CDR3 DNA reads TGCAGCGGGACAGGACAGGGGGACAATGAGCAGTTCTTC. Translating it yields CSGTGQGDNEQFF.

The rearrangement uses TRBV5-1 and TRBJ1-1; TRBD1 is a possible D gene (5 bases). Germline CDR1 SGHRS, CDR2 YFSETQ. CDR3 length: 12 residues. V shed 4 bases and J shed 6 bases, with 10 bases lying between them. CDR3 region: CASSPGGAEAFF. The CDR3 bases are TGCGCCAGCAGCCCTGGGGGAGCTGAAGCTTTCTTT. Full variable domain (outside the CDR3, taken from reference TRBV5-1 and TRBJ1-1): KAGVTQTPRYLIKTRGQQVTLSCSPISGHRSVSWYQQTPGQGLQFLFEYFSETQRNKGNFPGRFSGRQFSNSRSEMNVSTLELGDSALYLCASSPGGAEAFFGQGTRLTVV.

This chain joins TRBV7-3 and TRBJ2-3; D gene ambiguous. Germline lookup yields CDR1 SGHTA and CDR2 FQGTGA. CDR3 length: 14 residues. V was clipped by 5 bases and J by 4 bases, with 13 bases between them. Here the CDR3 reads CASSPLYQSDTQYF. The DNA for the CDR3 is TGTGCCAGCAGCCCTCTCTATCAGTCAGATACGCAGTATTTT.

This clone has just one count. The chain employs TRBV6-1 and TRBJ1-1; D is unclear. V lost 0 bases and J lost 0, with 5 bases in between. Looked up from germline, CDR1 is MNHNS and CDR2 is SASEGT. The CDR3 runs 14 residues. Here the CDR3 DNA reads TGTGCCAGCAGTGAAGCCGTACTGAACACTGAAGCTTTCTTT. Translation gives CASSEAVLNTEAFF.